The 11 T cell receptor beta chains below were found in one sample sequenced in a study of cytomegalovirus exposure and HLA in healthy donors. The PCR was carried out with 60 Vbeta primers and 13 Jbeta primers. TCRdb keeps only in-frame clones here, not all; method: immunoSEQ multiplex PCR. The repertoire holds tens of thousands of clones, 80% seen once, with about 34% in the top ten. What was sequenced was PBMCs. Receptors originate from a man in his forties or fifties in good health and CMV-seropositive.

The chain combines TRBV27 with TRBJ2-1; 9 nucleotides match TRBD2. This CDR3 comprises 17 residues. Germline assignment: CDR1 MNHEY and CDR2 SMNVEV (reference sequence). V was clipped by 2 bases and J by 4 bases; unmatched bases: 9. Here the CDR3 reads CASSLIPGGREYNEQFF. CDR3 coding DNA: TGTGCCAGCAGTTTAATCCCCGGCGGGAGGGAATACAATGAGCAGTTCTTC.

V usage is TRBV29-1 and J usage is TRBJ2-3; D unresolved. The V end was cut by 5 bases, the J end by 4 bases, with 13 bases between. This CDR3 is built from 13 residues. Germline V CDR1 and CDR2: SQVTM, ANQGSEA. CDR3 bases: TGCAGCGTTTGTTTACAGTGGGCAGATACGCAGTATTTT. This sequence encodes CSVCLQWADTQYF.

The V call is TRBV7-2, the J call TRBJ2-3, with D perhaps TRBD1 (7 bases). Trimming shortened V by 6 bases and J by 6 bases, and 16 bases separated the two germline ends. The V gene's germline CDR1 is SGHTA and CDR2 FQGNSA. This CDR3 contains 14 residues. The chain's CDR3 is CASRPQGGPDTQYF. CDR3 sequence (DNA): TGTGCCAGCAGACCGCAGGGGGGCCCGGATACGCAGTATTTT.

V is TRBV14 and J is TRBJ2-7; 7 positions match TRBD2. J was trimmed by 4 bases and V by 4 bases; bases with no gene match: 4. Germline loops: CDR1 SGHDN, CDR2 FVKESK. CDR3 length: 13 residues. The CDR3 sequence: CASSPPGGYEQYF. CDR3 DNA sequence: TGTGCCAGCAGCCCCCCCGGGGGGTACGAGCAGTACTTC. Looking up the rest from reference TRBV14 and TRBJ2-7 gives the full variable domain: EAGVTQFPSHSVIEKGQTVTLRCDPISGHDNLYWYRRVMGKEIKFLLHFVKESKQDESGMPNNRFLAERTGGTYSTLKVQPAELEDSGVYFCASSPPGGYEQYFGPGTRLTVT.

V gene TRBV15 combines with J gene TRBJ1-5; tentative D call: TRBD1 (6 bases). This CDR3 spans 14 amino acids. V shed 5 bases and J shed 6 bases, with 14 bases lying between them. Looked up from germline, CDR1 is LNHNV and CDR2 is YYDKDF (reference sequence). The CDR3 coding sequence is TGTGCCACCAGCGGGGGGGGGCTGGGTCAGCCCCAGCATTTT. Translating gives CATSGGGLGQPQHF. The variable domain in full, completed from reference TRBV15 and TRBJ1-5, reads DAMVIQNPRYQVTQFGKPVTLSCSQTLNHNVMYWYQQKSSQAPKLLFHYYDKDFNNEADTPDNFQSRRPNTSFCFLDIRSPGLGDTAMYLCATSGGGLGQPQHFGDGTRLSIL.

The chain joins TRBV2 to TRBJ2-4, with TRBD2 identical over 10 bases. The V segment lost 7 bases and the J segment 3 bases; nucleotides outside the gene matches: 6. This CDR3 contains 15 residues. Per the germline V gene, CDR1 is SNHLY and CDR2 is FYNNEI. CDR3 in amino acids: CASIPAGGVKNIQYF. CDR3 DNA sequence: TGTGCCAGCATTCCAGCGGGAGGGGTCAAAAACATTCAGTACTTC.

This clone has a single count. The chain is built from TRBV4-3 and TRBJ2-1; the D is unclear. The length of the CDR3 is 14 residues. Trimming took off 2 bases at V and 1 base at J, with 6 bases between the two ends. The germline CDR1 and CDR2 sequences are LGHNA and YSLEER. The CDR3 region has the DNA TGCGCCAGCAGCCAACGGGTTTCCTACAATGAGCAGTTCTTC. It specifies CASSQRVSYNEQFF.

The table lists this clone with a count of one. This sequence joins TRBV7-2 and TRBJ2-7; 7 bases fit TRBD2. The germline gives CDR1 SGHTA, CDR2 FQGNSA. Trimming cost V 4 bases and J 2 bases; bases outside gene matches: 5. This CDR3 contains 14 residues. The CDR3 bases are TGTGCCAGCAGCTCGGGAGGTAGCGCCTACGAGCAGTACTTC. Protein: CASSSGGSAYEQYF.

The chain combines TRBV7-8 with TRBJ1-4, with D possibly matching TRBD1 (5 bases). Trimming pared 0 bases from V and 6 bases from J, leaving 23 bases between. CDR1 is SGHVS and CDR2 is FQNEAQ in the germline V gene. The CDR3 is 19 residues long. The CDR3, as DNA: TGTGCCAGCAGCTTAGCGTCCCCCCTCCTCTTGACAGAGCATGAAAAACTGTTTTTT. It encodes CASSLASPLLLTEHEKLFF.

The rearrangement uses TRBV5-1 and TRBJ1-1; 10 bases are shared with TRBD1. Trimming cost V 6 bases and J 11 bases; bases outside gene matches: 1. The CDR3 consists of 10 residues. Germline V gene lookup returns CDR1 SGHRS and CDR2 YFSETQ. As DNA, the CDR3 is TGCGCCAGCACGGACAGGGGGGCTTTCTTT. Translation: CASTDRGAFF.

For the CDR3, the DNA is TGTGCCAGCAGCCTGACTAGCCGCCCGTACCAAGAGACCCAGTACTTC. As protein: CASSLTSRPYQETQYF. The V gene is TRBV2, the J gene TRBJ2-5; 7 nucleotides align to TRBD2. With 6 bases clipped from V and 0 bases from J, the junction kept 10 bases outside the gene matches. The CDR3 contains 16 residues. Germline V gene data show CDR1 as SNHLY and CDR2 as FYNNEI.